This T cell receptor (beta chain) was captured by sequencing in a study of T cell changes during pregnancy in multiple sclerosis. This table comes from immunoSEQ multiplex PCR, and its TCRdb copy is limited to in-frame clones, with some not included. The data hold 60,000 to 90,000 clones, with around 90% observed a single time. This CDR3 is built from 19 residues. Germline CDR1 reads MDHEN; CDR2 reads SYDVKM. V shed 3 bases and J 4 bases; nucleotides not matched to a gene: 18. The receptor was derived from a female donor in good health, enrolled as a control in a pregnancy study. V is TRBV28 and J is TRBJ2-7; 10 nucleotides line up with TRBD1. This specimen consisted of peripheral blood, obtained in the first trimester of pregnancy. This CDR3 is CASSFLTGGTGEFGYEQYF. The DNA for the CDR3 is TGTGCCAGCAGTTTTCTTACAGGGGGGACAGGGGAGTTCGGGTACGAGCAGTACTTC.